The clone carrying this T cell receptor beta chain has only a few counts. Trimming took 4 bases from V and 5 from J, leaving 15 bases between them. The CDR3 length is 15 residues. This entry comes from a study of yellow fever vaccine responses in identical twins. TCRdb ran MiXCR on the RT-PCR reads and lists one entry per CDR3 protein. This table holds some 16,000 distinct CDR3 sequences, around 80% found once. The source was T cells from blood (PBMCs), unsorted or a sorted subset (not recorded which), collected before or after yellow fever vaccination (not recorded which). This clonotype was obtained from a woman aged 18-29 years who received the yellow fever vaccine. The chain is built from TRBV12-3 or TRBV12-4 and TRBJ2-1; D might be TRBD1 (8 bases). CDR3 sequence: CASSYGTGGDNEQFF. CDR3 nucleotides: TGTGCCAGCAGTTATGGTACAGGGGGGGACAATGAGCAGTTCTTC.